This T cell receptor beta chain is drawn from a study of OX40 agonist ivuxolimab in advanced cancers. Across the whole study: The patients received ivuxolimab by intravenous route every 2 weeks at 0.01 to 10 mg/kg. Partial responses, seen in three patients, involved one hepatocellular carcinoma and two cutaneous melanomas.

The ends were cut back, 0 bases at V and 9 bases at J, with 14 bases in the middle. This CDR3 has 14 residues. Germline V CDR1 and CDR2: MNHNS, SASEGT. With respect to this clone: Its matching antigen is unknown.

Study conclusions and caveats: Doses of 0.1 to 3.0 mg/kg were accompanied by clonal expansion of CD4+ and CD8+ blood T cells by week 6. Some nonresponders additionally presented with little normalized T-cell clonal expansion.

The assay was immunoSEQ multiplex PCR, and TCRdb's table has in-frame clones only and misses some. The sample shows about 70,000 clones, 86% of them seen only once. The sample in question was CD4+ or CD8+ T cells sorted from blood, obtained in a trial of the OX40 agonist ivuxolimab. The chain employs TRBV6-1 and TRBJ1-1; D not resolved. The sequence derives from an adult with an advanced solid tumor such as melanoma, head and neck, liver or kidney cancer. The DNA for the CDR3 is TGTGCCAGCAGTGAAGCTCGGGGAAGTAGCAAAGCTTTCTTT. Translated, it gives CASSEARGSSKAFF.